One sample yielded the 14 T cell receptor beta chains listed below, sequenced in a study of cytomegalovirus exposure and HLA in healthy donors. Primers for the PCR totalled 60 Vbeta and 13 Jbeta. The data were produced by immunoSEQ multiplex PCR, yet TCRdb's version contains in-frame clones alone and is incomplete. The data contain under 100,000 clones, roughly 70% of them singletons. The sample was PBMCs. These receptors were collected from a woman in her 50s in good health and CMV-seropositive.

The chain has TRBV6-6 and TRBJ1-1; a possible D gene is TRBD1 (6 bases). There are 13 residues in the CDR3. The V and J ends lost 5 bases and 4 bases respectively, with 11 bases between them. CDR1 MNHNY and CDR2 SVGAGI come from the germline V gene (reference sequence). The CDR3 nucleotides read TGTGCCAGCAGTACCCCAGGGGTCACTGAAGCTTTCTTT. It yields the protein CASSTPGVTEAFF.

This chain connects TRBV6-5 to TRBJ2-7; 9 bases line up with TRBD1. V lost 10 bases and J lost 3; bases outside the gene matches: 10. The CDR3 consists of 14 residues. Germline CDR1 MNHEY, CDR2 SVGAGI. The chain's CDR3 is CATDTGTGSYEQYF. Here the CDR3 DNA reads TGTGCCACTGATACCGGGACAGGGAGCTACGAGCAGTACTTC.

The chain combines TRBV11-1 with TRBJ2-3; D is perhaps TRBD2 (6 bases). Trimming left V 6 bases short and J 9 bases short, with 16 bases between. Per germline, CDR1 SGHAT and CDR2 FQDESV (reference sequence). This CDR3 has 13 amino acids. CDR3 DNA sequence: TGTGCCAGCAGTTCCACCCGGCGGGGCACGCAGTATTTT. Protein sequence: CASSSTRRGTQYF. The full variable domain, completed using reference TRBV11-1 and TRBJ2-3, is EAEVAQSPRYKITEKSQAVAFWCDPISGHATLYWYRQILGQGPELLVQFQDESVVDDSQLPKDRFSAERLKGVDSTLKIQPAELGDSAMYLCASSSTRRGTQYFGPGTRLTVL.

The V gene is TRBV5-1, the J gene TRBJ2-5, with D tentatively TRBD2 (6 bases). The CDR3 loop spans 15 amino acids. Trimming removed 4 bases at V and 5 bases at J, with 18 bases between. CDR1 and CDR2 (germline): SGHRS, YFSETQ. The CDR3 nucleotides read TGCGCCAGCAGCACCCTATCGGGGGTATTGGAGACCCAGTACTTC. This encodes CASSTLSGVLETQYF.

The J gene is TRBJ2-2, the V gene TRBV6-5, with D possibly matching TRBD2 (6 bases). Trimming left V 8 bases short and J 3 bases short, with 7 bases between. Germline lookup yields CDR1 MNHEY and CDR2 SVGAGI. The CDR3 runs 12 residues. The CDR3 DNA is TGTGCCAGCCGGGAGTACACCGGGGAGCTGTTTTTT. Translating it yields CASREYTGELFF.

The chain uses TRBV7-7 and TRBJ2-5, with a tentative D call TRBD2 (6 bases). The CDR3 covers 15 residues. With 3 bases removed from V and 3 bases from J, the gap between germline ends came to 14 bases. Germline V gives CDR1 SSHAT, CDR2 FNYEAQ (reference sequence). The CDR3 protein is CASSFALGGKETQYF. The DNA of the CDR3 is TGTGCCAGCAGCTTTGCCCTGGGGGGAAAAGAGACCCAGTACTTC.

The CDR3: CASSPGGPSTDTQYF. DNA of the CDR3: TGTGCCAGTAGTCCGGGAGGCCCCAGCACAGATACGCAGTATTTT. The V call is TRBV19, the J call TRBJ2-3, with TRBD2 matching 7 bases. This CDR3 comprises 15 residues. Germline values: CDR1 LNHDA, CDR2 SQIVND (reference sequence). Germline trimming cut 5 bases from V and 0 bases from J; bases unmatched to any gene: 5.

The chain combines TRBV30 with TRBJ1-6, with 9 bases fitting TRBD1. V lost 2 bases, J lost 7 bases, and 9 bases stayed unmatched. CDR1 is GTSNPN and CDR2 is SVGIG in the germline V gene (reference sequence). The CDR3 is 16 amino acids. Here the CDR3 DNA reads TGTGCCTGGAGTATGTACAGGGGACAGGGAAATTCACCCCTCCACTTT. Translating it yields CAWSMYRGQGNSPLHF.

This clone was observed once. This chain connects TRBV2 to TRBJ2-7; no clear D gene. This CDR3 contains 11 residues. The V gene lost 6 bases and the J gene lost 5 bases, with 8 bases spanning the gap. In germline, CDR1 is SNHLY, CDR2 FYNNEI. The CDR3 region is CASRFYNEQYF. Here the CDR3 DNA reads TGTGCCAGCAGGTTTTATAACGAGCAGTACTTC.

The rearrangement uses TRBV18 and TRBJ2-5; 7 bases agree with TRBD1. The J call may be mistaken, given a closer DNA end match to TRBJ2-7. The CDR3 covers 14 residues. Germline CDR1 and CDR2: KGHSH and LQKENI. The CDR3 sequence: CASSPGQSSYEQYF. The CDR3 region has the DNA TGTGCCAGCTCTCCGGGACAGAGTTCCTACGAGCAGTACTTC.

CDR3 DNA: TGTGCCAGTAGTATAGGGGGACTAGTCTCCTACAATGAGCAGTTCTTC. Translation gives CASSIGGLVSYNEQFF. The chain joins TRBV19 to TRBJ2-1; 8 bases fit TRBD2. Trimming cost V 1 base and J 0 bases; bases outside gene matches: 2. The CDR3 has 16 residues. Per the germline V gene, CDR1 is LNHDA and CDR2 is SQIVND (reference sequence).

V is TRBV6-4 and J is TRBJ1-6, with D perhaps TRBD1 (5 bases). The V gene lost 2 bases and the J gene lost 10 bases, with 9 bases spanning the gap. Germline CDR1 reads MRHNA; CDR2 reads SNTAGT. The CDR3 has 13 residues. The CDR3 nucleotides read TGTGCCAGCAGTGACAGGGGTGGGTCACCCCTCCACTTT. Its protein is CASSDRGGSPLHF.

V usage is TRBV30 and J usage is TRBJ1-2; a possible D gene is TRBD1 (5 bases). With 2 bases removed from V and 8 bases from J, the gap between germline ends came to 15 bases. Germline V CDR1 and CDR2: GTSNPN, SVGIG (reference sequence). The CDR3 is 13 amino acids. As DNA, the CDR3 is TGTGCCTGGAGTAAGGAGGGGATGCTCGGCTACACCTTC. This translates into CAWSKEGMLGYTF.

As concerns this clone: The junction and the germline gene differ at one end; a read error may be behind it. This chain connects TRBV7-9 to TRBJ1-4; D is uncertain. The CDR3 has 13 amino acids. CDR1 is SEHNR, CDR2 FQNEAQ, per germline (reference sequence). The CDR3 DNA follows: TGTTCCAGCAGCCAGTCCCCTAATGAAAAACTGTTTTTT. It is translated as CSSSQSPNEKLFF.